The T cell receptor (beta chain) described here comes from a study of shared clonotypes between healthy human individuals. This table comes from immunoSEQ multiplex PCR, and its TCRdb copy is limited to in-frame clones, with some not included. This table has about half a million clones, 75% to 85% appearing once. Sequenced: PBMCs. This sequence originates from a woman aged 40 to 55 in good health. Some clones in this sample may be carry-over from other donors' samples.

The DNA of the CDR3 is TGTGCCAGCGCTTGGGATCGGGGGCAGTTCTTC. Protein sequence: CASAWDRGQFF. This chain uses TRBV2 with TRBJ2-1, with D possibly being TRBD2 (5 bases). Germline V lookup: CDR1 SNHLY, CDR2 FYNNEI. There are 11 residues in the CDR3. V was shortened by 8 bases and J by 12 bases, with 14 bases between the two germline ends. Using reference TRBV2 and TRBJ2-1 for the parts outside the CDR3, the full variable domain is EPEVTQTPSHQVTQMGQEVILRCVPISNHLYFYWYRQILGQKVEFLVSFYNNEISEKSEIFDDQFSVERPDGSNFTLKIRSTKLEDSAMYFCASAWDRGQFFGPGTRLTVL.